These 3 T cell receptor beta chains share one sample of origin, sequenced in a study of T cell repertoires in cytomegalovirus infection. TCRdb independently ran MiXCR on the reads; one entry per CDR3 protein. This table holds approximately 310,000 distinct CDR3 sequences, approximately 25% found once. These TCRs' antigens remain unknown. Material: cultured PBMCs, obtained from culture after CMV antigen stimulation. These receptors were obtained from a human donor in good health (CMV status not recorded). Some clones in this sample may be carry-over from other donors' samples.

There are many counts of this clonotype. The rearrangement uses TRBV7-2 and TRBJ2-5; 13 bases map to TRBD2. V was pared by 4 bases and J by 3 bases, with 5 bases of the junction left unmatched. In germline, CDR1 is SGHTA, CDR2 FQGNSA. This CDR3 has 16 amino acids. CDR3 loop: CASSSRTSGREETQYF. CDR3 nucleotides: TGTGCCAGCAGCTCACGAACTAGCGGGAGGGAAGAGACCCAGTACTTC.

This clonotype was seen at least ten times. The chain employs TRBV4-3 and TRBJ2-1; 7 nucleotides match TRBD2. There are 17 residues in the CDR3. Trimming cost V 0 bases and J 0 bases; bases outside gene matches: 5. The V gene's germline CDR1 is LGHNA and CDR2 YSLEER. The DNA for the CDR3 is TGCGCCAGCAGCCAAGATGGTTGGACTAGCTCCTACAATGAGCAGTTCTTC. It codes for CASSQDGWTSSYNEQFF.

This clonotype came up many times. The chain combines TRBV28 with TRBJ2-7, with a weak D call TRBD1 (5 bases). This CDR3 contains 15 residues. Germline V lookup: CDR1 MDHEN, CDR2 SYDVKM. V dropped 7 bases and J dropped 6 bases, with 22 bases sitting between them. The CDR3 region is CASIVAKGQAAEQYF. The CDR3 coding sequence is TGTGCCAGCATTGTGGCCAAGGGGCAGGCCGCCGAGCAGTACTTC.